What follows are 27 T cell receptor beta chains derived from one specimen sequenced in a study of patients and donors after allogeneic stem cell transplantation. TCRdb re-called the RT-PCR reads with MiXCR, one entry per CDR3 protein. The sample yields about 960,000 distinct CDR3 sequences, more than 15% seen once. Source material: blood, either unsorted or a sorted T cell fraction (not recorded which). These receptors originate from a human donor who was either an allogeneic HSCT recipient or a stem cell or donor lymphocyte infusion donor (not recorded which). It is not recorded whose cells these are; they may come from a transplant donor.

V usage is TRBV6-5 and J usage is TRBJ1-3; no reliable D call. Germline V gene sequence: CDR1 MNHEY, CDR2 SVGAGI. This CDR3 is built from 17 residues. V was trimmed by 1 base and J by 0 bases, leaving 13 bases between them. CDR3 residues: CASSYFHPLVSGNTIYF. CDR3 nucleotides: TGTGCCAGCAGTTACTTTCACCCACTGGTCTCTGGAAACACCATATATTTT.

This rearrangement joins TRBV21-1 to TRBJ2-1; TRBD1 is the table's D call and was not checked against the DNA. TRBV21-1 represents a pseudogene. The CDR3 runs to 15 residues. The CDR3: CASSKTRGPYNEQFF. In DNA form, the CDR3 reads TGTGCCAGCAGCAAGACCCGGGGGCCCTACAATGAGCAGTTCTTC.

V is TRBV18 and J is TRBJ1-2; no definite D call. Between the trimmed V and J ends, which lost 0 bases and 6 bases, there was a span of 8 bases. Germline V lookup: CDR1 KGHSH, CDR2 LQKENI. The CDR3 extends over 13 amino acids. CDR3 sequence reads: CASSPPLRDGYTF. For the CDR3, the DNA is TGTGCCAGCTCACCACCTCTGCGCGATGGCTACACCTTC.

Only a few counts were recorded for this clonotype. The chain uses TRBV7-9 and TRBJ2-7; D call uncertain. The V gene lost 4 bases and the J gene lost 9 bases, with 10 bases spanning the gap. Looked up from germline, CDR1 is SEHNR and CDR2 is FQNEAQ (reference sequence). The CDR3 totals 11 residues. In DNA form, the CDR3 reads TGTGCCAGCAGCTCTCCTCCCGTGCAGTACTTC. This sequence encodes CASSSPPVQYF.

This clonotype was counted between two and nine times. The V and J genes are TRBV7-9 and TRBJ1-4, with D unresolved. V was cut by 5 bases and J by 6 bases, with 16 bases left in between. The CDR3 runs 15 residues. The germline CDR1 and CDR2 sequences are SEHNR and FQNEAQ (reference sequence). The CDR3 is CASSNGRLADEKLFF. The CDR3 region has the DNA TGTGCCAGCAGCAATGGACGACTAGCCGATGAAAAACTGTTTTTT.

In nucleotides, the CDR3 is TGCGCCAGCAGCTTGGATGGGACTCAGCCCCAGCATTTT. Translated, it gives CASSLDGTQPQHF. The chain recombines TRBV5-1 with TRBJ1-5; the D gene is possibly TRBD1 (5 bases). Germline CDR1 is SGHRS and CDR2 is YFSETQ. The CDR3 is 13 residues long. The germline V and J ends were trimmed by 0 bases and 6 bases, with 7 bases remaining between them.

This clonotype appeared a single time. The chain couples TRBV11-3 to TRBJ2-7; 9 bases map to TRBD2. The germline V gene has CDR1 SGHNT and CDR2 YENEEA. This CDR3 has 16 residues. Trimming cost V 3 bases and J 3 bases; bases outside gene matches: 9. CDR3 DNA: TGTGCCAGCAGCTTCGCAGCGGGAGGCGTCAGCTACGAGCAGTACTTC. Translated: CASSFAAGGVSYEQYF.

This chain links TRBV4-2 with TRBJ2-2; D is unresolved. The CDR3 consists of 14 residues. Germline V lookup: CDR1 LGHNA, CDR2 YNFKEQ. V was cut by 0 bases and J by 4 bases, with 6 bases left in between. The CDR3: CASSQEEGTGELFF. The CDR3 region has the DNA TGTGCCAGCAGCCAAGAAGAAGGCACCGGGGAGCTGTTTTTT.

This clonotype has more than one count but fewer than ten. The genes are TRBV7-3 and TRBJ1-1; D is unclear. The germline V gene has CDR1 SGHTA and CDR2 FQGTGA. Trimming cost V 3 bases and J 10 bases, with 15 bases left between them. The CDR3 runs 13 residues. Here the CDR3 DNA reads TGTGCCAGCAGCTTCCGGACCGACGGTAGAGCTTTCTTT. Its protein is CASSFRTDGRAFF.

In its sample, this clonotype was seen a few times. The V and J genes are TRBV4-3 and TRBJ1-1; D is perhaps TRBD1 (6 bases). CDR1 is LGHNA, CDR2 YSLEER, per germline. V dropped 0 bases and J dropped 0 bases, with 17 bases sitting between them. This CDR3 region has 18 residues. The CDR3 DNA is TGCGCCAGCAGCCAAGATACTCCCAGGGGACGAATGAACACTGAAGCTTTCTTT. Residues: CASSQDTPRGRMNTEAFF.

This clonotype was counted between two and nine times. The chain is built from TRBV7-9 and TRBJ2-1; 9 nucleotides agree with TRBD2. CDR1 and CDR2 (germline): SEHNR, FQNEAQ (reference sequence). The CDR3 has 15 amino acids. The V and J ends lost 5 bases and 7 bases, in that order; junction bases with no gene match: 9. DNA of the CDR3: TGTGCCAGCAGCATAGACGGGACTAGCAAAAATGAGCAGTTCTTC. It specifies CASSIDGTSKNEQFF. The variable domain in full, with the rest retrieved from reference TRBV7-9 and TRBJ2-1, is DTGVSQNPRHKITKRGQNVTFRCDPISEHNRLYWYRQTLGQGPEFLTYFQNEAQLEKSRLLSDRFSAERPKGSFSTLEIQRTEQGDSAMYLCASSIDGTSKNEQFFGPGTRLTVL.

This clonotype was seen only a few times. The J gene is TRBJ2-3, the V gene TRBV9; tentatively, D is TRBD2 (5 bases). The V gene's germline CDR1 is SGDLS and CDR2 YYNGEE. The CDR3 runs 16 residues. Deletions cut 4 bases from V and 1 base from J, with 16 bases between. CDR3 region: CASSTSNTFGTDTQYF. CDR3 nucleotides: TGTGCCAGCAGCACTAGTAACACCTTTGGCACAGATACGCAGTATTTT.

This clonotype has only a few counts. V and J are TRBV5-1 and TRBJ2-2; D tentatively fits TRBD1 or TRBD2 (6 bases each). The CDR3 is made up of 14 amino acids. The germline CDR1 and CDR2 sequences are SGHRS and YFSETQ. Trimming removed 1 base at V and 7 bases at J, with 11 bases between. Written as DNA, the CDR3 is TGCGCCAGCAGCTTGCCGGGGGCCGGCGGGGAGCTGTTTTTT. The encoded protein is CASSLPGAGGELFF. Together with reference TRBV5-1 and TRBJ2-2, the CDR3 gives the full variable domain: KAGVTQTPRYLIKTRGQQVTLSCSPISGHRSVSWYQQTPGQGLQFLFEYFSETQRNKGNFPGRFSGRQFSNSRSEMNVSTLELGDSALYLCASSLPGAGGELFFGEGSRLTVL.

This chain links TRBV6-1 with TRBJ2-2; D gene uncertain. CDR1 is MNHNS, CDR2 SASEGT, per germline. The CDR3 covers 13 residues. V lost 0 bases, J lost 5 bases, and 4 bases lay in between. Here the CDR3 DNA reads TGTGCCAGCAGTGAAGCCCCAACCGGGGAGCTGTTTTTT. Translation gives CASSEAPTGELFF.

This rearrangement joins TRBV12-3 or TRBV12-4 to TRBJ1-2, with a tentative D call TRBD1 (6 bases). Between the trimmed V and J ends, which lost 2 bases and 6 bases, there was a span of 13 bases. This CDR3 is built from 14 residues. CDR3 sequence: CASSLSRTADGYTF. The CDR3 nucleotides are TGTGCCAGCAGTTTATCTCGGACAGCCGATGGCTACACCTTC.

The chain's CDR3 is CSARDMGWYEQFF. The CDR3 nucleotides are TGCAGTGCTAGAGATATGGGTTGGTATGAGCAGTTCTTC. This chain uses TRBV20-1 with TRBJ2-1; D not certain. The CDR3 spans 13 residues. V shed 0 bases and J shed 8 bases, with 11 bases lying between them. Germline V lookup: CDR1 DFQATT, CDR2 SNEGSKA (reference sequence).

The chain links TRBV5-1 to TRBJ1-1; TRBD1 matches 10 bases. This CDR3 spans 15 amino acids. After removal of 1 base from V and 6 bases from J, the junction contained 6 bases not matched to a gene. The germline V gene encodes CDR1 SGHRS and CDR2 YFSETQ. DNA of the CDR3: TGCGCCAGCAGCTTGACCGGACAGGGGGGATCTGAAGCTTTCTTT. Translation gives CASSLTGQGGSEAFF.

The chain is built from TRBV20-1 and TRBJ2-5; 8 bases agree with TRBD2. J lost 2 bases, V lost 1 base, and 6 bases had no gene match. Per germline, CDR1 DFQATT and CDR2 SNEGSKA (reference sequence). This CDR3 is 15 amino acids long. CDR3 region: CSARGHRGGQETQYF. The CDR3 DNA reads TGCAGTGCTAGAGGTCATCGGGGGGGACAAGAGACCCAGTACTTC.

This clonotype was seen a few times. The chain combines TRBV5-1 with TRBJ2-2; D is possibly TRBD1 or TRBD2 (5 bases each). The CDR3 is made up of 16 amino acids. The V gene lost 4 bases and the J gene lost 4 bases, with 17 bases spanning the gap. CDR1 and CDR2 from the germline V gene are SGHRS and YFSETQ. The DNA of the CDR3 is TGCGCCAGCAGCCCGGGACGGTCAGAGGGCACCGGGGAGCTGTTTTTT. Translating gives CASSPGRSEGTGELFF.

The CDR3 DNA sequence: TGTGCCTGGGGCGACGGTCCAGAAGGGGAACTGTTTTTT. As protein: CAWGDGPEGELFF. This chain links TRBV30 with TRBJ1-4; weak D call: TRBD1 (5 bases). CDR1 is GTSNPN, CDR2 SVGIG, per germline (reference sequence). The length of the CDR3 is 13 residues. With 5 bases removed from V and 12 bases from J, the gap between germline ends came to 19 bases.

This rearrangement joins TRBV2 to TRBJ2-2; no clear D. Per the germline V gene, CDR1 is SNHLY and CDR2 is FYNNEI. Deletions cut 11 bases from V and 2 bases from J, with 12 bases between. The CDR3 consists of 13 residues. The CDR3 sequence: CAGRAFNTGELFF. As DNA, the CDR3 is TGTGCCGGCCGGGCTTTTAACACCGGGGAGCTGTTTTTT.

The chain couples TRBV20-1 to TRBJ2-2, with TRBD1 as a possible D gene (5 bases). This CDR3 has 15 amino acids. V lost 0 bases to trimming and J lost 4 bases, with 12 bases between them. Germline V gives CDR1 DFQATT, CDR2 SNEGSKA (reference sequence). The CDR3 protein is CSARDEGVGTGELFF. The CDR3 nucleotides are TGCAGTGCTAGAGATGAAGGGGTCGGCACCGGGGAGCTGTTTTTT.

This clonotype was picked up many times. This rearrangement joins TRBV5-1 to TRBJ2-1; D is ambiguous. Germline lookup yields CDR1 SGHRS and CDR2 YFSETQ. The CDR3 covers 15 residues. V was shortened by 1 base and J by 1 base, with 9 bases between the two germline ends. CDR3 nucleotides: TGCGCCAGCAGCTTGAGCCCAGAGTCCTACAATGAGCAGTTCTTC. This sequence encodes CASSLSPESYNEQFF.

This chain uses TRBV29-1 with TRBJ2-2, with D possibly being TRBD1 or TRBD2 (5 bases each). Germline V lookup: CDR1 SQVTM, CDR2 ANQGSEA. Trimming cost V 0 bases and J 5 bases, with 25 bases left between them. The length of the CDR3 is 19 residues. CDR3 DNA: TGCAGCGTTGAAGATCGGGACCAGACGAGGGCGATCAGGACCGGGGAGCTGTTTTTT. Protein sequence: CSVEDRDQTRAIRTGELFF.

The chain links TRBV6-4 to TRBJ1-1, with D unresolved. This CDR3 is built from 14 residues. Trimming removed 6 bases at V and 0 bases at J, with 11 bases between. Germline V gene sequence: CDR1 MRHNA, CDR2 SNTAGT. CDR3 residues: CASRMTRLNTEAFF. The CDR3 nucleotides are TGTGCCAGCAGAATGACACGGCTGAACACTGAAGCTTTCTTT.

The rearrangement joins TRBV29-1 to TRBJ2-7, with 8 bases aligning to TRBD2. Germline CDR1 reads SQVTM; CDR2 reads ANQGSEA. Unmatched junction bases numbered 3, after V lost 3 bases and J lost 5 bases. The CDR3 runs to 12 residues. CDR3 DNA: TGCAGCGTTGAGAGGACTAGCAACGAGCAGTACTTC. This encodes CSVERTSNEQYF.

The chain employs TRBV9 and TRBJ2-7; 9 positions match TRBD1. This CDR3 contains 14 residues. Unmatched junction bases numbered 5, after V lost 2 bases and J lost 5 bases. Germline assignment: CDR1 SGDLS and CDR2 YYNGEE. This CDR3 is CASSVGQGGHEQYF. DNA of the CDR3: TGTGCCAGCAGCGTGGGACAGGGAGGACACGAGCAGTACTTC.